This TCR beta chain originates from a study of radiation and T cells in renal cell carcinoma. This sample's time point: blood 4 weeks post-SBRT, at nephrectomy. Treatment in this sample: 15 Gy SBRT to primary tumor, nephrectomy 4 weeks later. Nephrectomy followed 15 Gy stereotactic body radiation by 4 weeks. Blood was sampled at baseline, 2 weeks and 4 weeks after SBRT. Details on this clone: Antigen unknown.

The repertoire was sequenced with immunoSEQ multiplex PCR; TCRdb's copy has only in-frame clones and lacks some. The table lists about 78,000 clones, nearly 90% of them singletons. Trimming removed 6 bases from V and 14 bases from J, with 17 bases in between. Looked up from germline, CDR1 is MNHEY and CDR2 is SMNVEV (reference sequence). The CDR3 totals 13 residues. Findings and caveats of the study: Top tumor clonotypes rose in blood 2 weeks post-radiation, then contracted. Pretreatment tumor biopsies were lacking, so baseline clonotypes are unknown.

This TCR came from a woman in her 70s with renal cell carcinoma. V and J are TRBV27 and TRBJ1-6; a weak D match, TRBD1 (5 bases). The specimen was blood, collected from a patient whose treatment included radiotherapy and nephrectomy. CDR3 protein: CASRPGGARTLHF. The DNA of the CDR3 is TGTGCCAGCAGACCTGGGGGAGCGCGCACCCTCCACTTT.